Below are 32 T cell receptor beta chains sequenced from a single sample in a study of cytomegalovirus exposure and HLA in healthy donors (dated by TCRdb to about 2017). Libraries were prepared through the immunoSEQ multiplex PCR assay. A mixture of 60 forward primers for TCR Vbeta segments and 13 reverse primers for TCR Jbeta segments was used in the multiplex PCR. The clones in this table, taken by TCRdb from immuneACCESS, are in-frame only. Not every clone is retained; where verified, under half of the shortfall comes from an unresolved V gene, and the cause of the rest is unknown. The sample table lists fewer than 90,000 clones, around 78% of them with a count of one. The ten largest clones add up to 2.5% of the sample. Specimen: PBMCs. These receptors all stem from a male donor in good health and CMV-seropositive.

The chain combines TRBV2 with TRBJ1-2; 7 bases fit TRBD1. Per the germline V gene, CDR1 is SNHLY and CDR2 is FYNNEI. This CDR3 contains 13 residues. Trimming at V came to 6 bases and at J to 0 bases, leaving 1 base not matched to a gene. CDR3 nucleotide sequence: TGTGCCAGCAGGGACAGGCCTAACTATGGCTACACCTTC. Translation: CASRDRPNYGYTF.

This clone was seen only once. The V call is TRBV19, the J call TRBJ1-4; 7 nucleotides line up with TRBD1. The CDR3 runs to 14 residues. The germline gives CDR1 LNHDA, CDR2 SQIVND (reference sequence). The J segment lost 3 bases and the V segment lost 5 bases, leaving 3 bases of the junction unmatched. The CDR3 nucleotides are TGTGCCAGTAGTTCCGGGACAGCTAATGAAAAACTGTTTTTT. Protein sequence: CASSSGTANEKLFF.

In its sample, this clone ranks as medium-sized. The chain is built from TRBV19 and TRBJ1-5, with TRBD1 as a possible D gene (6 bases). This CDR3 has 15 residues. CDR1 is LNHDA and CDR2 is SQIVND in the germline V gene (reference sequence). With 7 bases removed from V and 1 base from J, the gap between germline ends came to 14 bases. The CDR3 sequence: CASIVLGQSNQPQHF. CDR3 coding DNA: TGTGCCAGTATCGTGCTCGGACAGAGCAATCAGCCCCAGCATTTT. The complete variable domain, with remaining parts taken from reference TRBV19 and TRBJ1-5, reads DGGITQSPKYLFRKEGQNVTLSCEQNLNHDAMYWYRQDPGQGLRLIYYSQIVNDFQKGDIAEGYSVSREKKESFPLTVTSAQKNPTAFYLCASIVLGQSNQPQHFGDGTRLSIL.

V gene TRBV5-6 combines with J gene TRBJ2-7; D not certain. The V gene lost 0 bases and the J gene lost 3 bases, with 13 bases spanning the gap. This CDR3 comprises 15 residues. The germline V gene encodes CDR1 SGHDT and CDR2 YYEEEE. CDR3 nucleotides: TGTGCCAGCAGCTTGGTCGGTGGTCAAGACTACGAGCAGTACTTC. It translates to CASSLVGGQDYEQYF.

V and J are TRBV2 and TRBJ1-3; D perhaps matches TRBD1 (6 bases). Trimming took off 5 bases at V and 4 bases at J, with 15 bases between the two ends. Germline lookup yields CDR1 SNHLY and CDR2 FYNNEI. CDR3 size: 15 residues. CDR3: CASSPQGGLGNTIYF. CDR3 sequence (DNA): TGTGCCAGCAGTCCCCAAGGGGGTCTAGGAAACACCATATATTTT.

This clone was counted once. The V call is TRBV6-1, the J call TRBJ2-6, with TRBD2 matching over 7 bases. V gave up 4 bases and J gave up 2 bases; unmatched junction bases: 5. The CDR3 has 16 residues. In germline, CDR1 is MNHNS, CDR2 SASEGT. The CDR3 is CASSVSAGAGANVLTF. As DNA, the CDR3 is TGTGCCAGCAGTGTTTCGGCGGGAGCTGGGGCCAACGTCCTGACTTTC.

The rearrangement joins TRBV18 to TRBJ1-1; 9 nucleotides match TRBD1. V was clipped by 3 bases and J by 5 bases; unmatched bases: 4. From germline, CDR1 is KGHSH and CDR2 LQKENI. The CDR3 covers 14 residues. CDR3 protein: CASSPATGGTEAFF. Written as DNA, the CDR3 is TGTGCCAGCTCACCGGCGACAGGGGGGACTGAAGCTTTCTTT.

This chain links TRBV19 with TRBJ2-1, with D possibly being TRBD1 (5 bases). This CDR3 spans 15 amino acids. Trimming shortened V by 3 bases and J by 9 bases, and 18 bases separated the two germline ends. CDR1 and CDR2 (germline): LNHDA, SQIVND (reference sequence). The CDR3 DNA sequence: TGTGCCAGTAGTATTAACCTTCAGGGTTCCGGTGAGCAGTTCTTC. It encodes CASSINLQGSGEQFF.

The chain recombines TRBV19 with TRBJ2-5; a possible D gene is TRBD2 (6 bases). This CDR3 region has 15 residues. The germline V gene has CDR1 LNHDA and CDR2 SQIVND (reference sequence). The germline V and J ends were trimmed by 7 bases and 9 bases, with 24 bases remaining between them. The CDR3 nucleotides read TGTGCCAGTACGGGGAGGTGGGGACCCAGGGAGGCCCAGTACTTC. Translated: CASTGRWGPREAQYF.

V and J are TRBV29-1 and TRBJ2-2, with 9 nucleotides matching TRBD2. The CDR3 contains 16 residues. CDR1 SQVTM and CDR2 ANQGSEA come from the germline V gene. V lost 3 bases and J lost 7; bases outside the gene matches: 12. CDR3 amino acids: CSVETAASGISGELFF. CDR3 sequence (DNA): TGCAGCGTTGAGACGGCAGCTAGCGGGATAAGCGGGGAGCTGTTTTTT.

The chain recombines TRBV29-1 with TRBJ2-6, with D possibly matching TRBD1 (5 bases). Trimming pared 4 bases from V and 0 bases from J, leaving 13 bases between. Looked up from germline, CDR1 is SQVTM and CDR2 is ANQGSEA. The CDR3 covers 16 residues. DNA for the CDR3: TGCAGCGTTGTGGCAGGGATTGTCTCTGGGGCCAACGTCCTGACTTTC. Amino acids: CSVVAGIVSGANVLTF.

This clone showed up just a few times. Written as DNA, the CDR3 is TGTGCCAGCACCGACAGCATGAACACTGAAGCTTTCTTT. Protein: CASTDSMNTEAFF. The V gene is TRBV6-6, the J gene TRBJ1-1; TRBD1 might be the D (5 bases). Germline CDR1 is MNHNY and CDR2 is SVGAGI (reference sequence). The CDR3 length is 13 residues. V lost 7 bases and J lost 0, with 9 bases in between.

J is TRBJ2-1 and V is TRBV25-1, with 11 bases aligning to TRBD2. There are 18 residues in the CDR3. V was pared by 6 bases and J by 4 bases, with 14 bases of the junction left unmatched. Germline values: CDR1 MGHDK, CDR2 SYGVNS. CDR3 sequence (DNA): TGTGCCAGCAGCCAATATCTTCAACTAGCGGGAGATTACAATGAGCAGTTCTTC. It codes for CASSQYLQLAGDYNEQFF.

J is TRBJ2-5 and V is TRBV7-2; 8 positions agree with TRBD2. The V gene's germline CDR1 is SGHTA and CDR2 FQGNSA. J gave up 1 base and V 4 bases, and 5 bases lay outside the gene matches. This CDR3 contains 15 residues. The CDR3 sequence: CASSWTLAVQETQYF. CDR3 sequence (DNA): TGTGCCAGCAGCTGGACACTAGCGGTCCAAGAGACCCAGTACTTC. The full variable domain, with the rest looked up from reference TRBV7-2 and TRBJ2-5, is GAGVSQSPSNKVTEKGKDVELRCDPISGHTALYWYRQSLGQGLEFLIYFQGNSAPDKSGLPSDRFSAERTGGSVSTLTIQRTQQEDSAVYLCASSWTLAVQETQYFGPGTRLLVL.

The V call is TRBV30, the J call TRBJ2-6; TRBD1 matches at 10 bases. V trimming: 3 bases; J trimming: 14 bases; junction bases outside the gene matches: 10. The CDR3 consists of 14 residues. Looked up from germline, CDR1 is GTSNPN and CDR2 is SVGIG (reference sequence). CDR3 sequence: CAWSPGQGRSFLTF. The CDR3 region has the DNA TGTGCCTGGAGCCCGGGACAGGGGAGGTCCTTCCTGACTTTC.

The rearrangement uses TRBV4-3 and TRBJ2-1, with D possibly TRBD1 on 6 matching bases. Looked up from germline, CDR1 is LGHNA and CDR2 is YSLEER. Trimming shortened V by 3 bases and J by 1 base, and 7 bases separated the two germline ends. There are 14 residues in the CDR3. CDR3 amino acids: CASSHTGSYNEQFF. The CDR3 nucleotides are TGCGCCAGCAGCCATACAGGGTCCTACAATGAGCAGTTCTTC.

This clone was counted between two and nine times. The chain employs TRBV6-1 and TRBJ1-1; D is unresolved. The CDR3 consists of 14 residues. Germline values: CDR1 MNHNS, CDR2 SASEGT. Between the trimmed V and J ends, which lost 6 bases and 0 bases, there was a span of 11 bases. CDR3 DNA: TGTGCCAGCAGAGACGAGCGAGTGAACACTGAAGCTTTCTTT. It codes for CASRDERVNTEAFF.

This clone counts as medium-sized (0.01 to 0.1%). The V call is TRBV15, the J call TRBJ2-5; 11 nucleotides align to TRBD1. The CDR3 has 15 amino acids. Trimming removed 4 bases from V and 4 bases from J; junction bases left unmatched: 5. Germline CDR1 and CDR2: LNHNV and YYDKDF (reference sequence). The CDR3 bases are TGTGCCACCAGCACCGGGACAGGGGGGGGAGAGACCCAGTACTTC. Protein: CATSTGTGGGETQYF. Complete variable domain (other parts from reference TRBV15 and TRBJ2-5): DAMVIQNPRYQVTQFGKPVTLSCSQTLNHNVMYWYQQKSSQAPKLLFHYYDKDFNNEADTPDNFQSRRPNTSFCFLDIRSPGLGDTAMYLCATSTGTGGGETQYFGPGTRLLVL.

J is TRBJ2-7 and V is TRBV27; 8 bases agree with TRBD2. The V segment lost 2 bases and the J segment 1 base; nucleotides outside the gene matches: 4. The germline V gene has CDR1 MNHEY and CDR2 SMNVEV (reference sequence). The CDR3 has 15 amino acids. CDR3 in DNA: TGTGCCAGCAGTTTAGAGTTAGCGGGATCCTACGAGCAGTACTTC. Translation gives CASSLELAGSYEQYF.

The V and J genes are TRBV30 and TRBJ2-7; 7 bases are a match to TRBD2. The ends lost 3 bases at V and 7 bases at J; junction bases unmatched: 9. The CDR3 is made up of 13 amino acids. CDR1 GTSNPN and CDR2 SVGIG come from the germline V gene (reference sequence). CDR3: CAWSPGGSWEQYF. Written as DNA, the CDR3 is TGTGCCTGGAGCCCCGGGGGGTCGTGGGAGCAGTACTTC.

The chain combines TRBV5-4 with TRBJ2-1, with 7 positions matching TRBD2. V lost 1 base and J lost 2; bases outside the gene matches: 3. Germline V gene lookup returns CDR1 SGHNT and CDR2 YYREEE (reference sequence). CDR3 length: 15 residues. The CDR3: CASSLKRGTYNEQFF. In DNA form, the CDR3 reads TGTGCCAGCAGCTTGAAGCGGGGAACCTACAATGAGCAGTTCTTC.

This rearrangement joins TRBV4-2 to TRBJ1-1, with 7 nucleotides matching TRBD1. With V trimmed by 6 bases and J by 0 bases, 4 bases remained unmatched. CDR3 length: 14 residues. The germline CDR1 and CDR2 sequences are LGHNA and YNFKEQ. CDR3 sequence (DNA): TGTGCCAGCAGAATACAGGGGATGAACACTGAAGCTTTCTTT. This translates into CASRIQGMNTEAFF.

This chain joins TRBV30 and TRBJ2-2, with TRBD2 matching 9 bases. CDR1 is GTSNPN and CDR2 is SVGIG in the germline V gene (reference sequence). The CDR3 covers 16 residues. V shed 0 bases and J 6 bases; nucleotides not matched to a gene: 8. CDR3 protein: CAWSVRKGLAPGELFF. As DNA, the CDR3 is TGTGCCTGGAGTGTACGGAAGGGACTAGCACCCGGGGAGCTGTTTTTT.

The gene calls are TRBV13 and TRBJ2-5; 7 bases line up with TRBD2. The CDR3 spans 13 residues. V was clipped by 5 bases and J by 3 bases; unmatched bases: 3. Germline V gene lookup returns CDR1 PRHDT and CDR2 FYEKMQ (reference sequence). For the CDR3, the DNA is TGTGCCAGCAGCCCCACTAGCGAAGAGACCCAGTACTTC. It encodes CASSPTSEETQYF.

The chain carries TRBV7-9 and TRBJ2-7, with D uncertain. The V end lost 1 base, the J end lost 9 bases, and 7 bases lay between the germline ends. Germline CDR1 reads SEHNR; CDR2 reads FQNEAQ (reference sequence). This CDR3 has 11 amino acids. In DNA form, the CDR3 reads TGTGCCAGCAGCTTAGGTATGGCGCAGTACTTC. Translated, it gives CASSLGMAQYF. The complete variable domain, with remaining parts taken from reference TRBV7-9 and TRBJ2-7, reads DTGVSQNPRHKITKRGQNVTFRCDPISEHNRLYWYRQTLGQGPEFLTYFQNEAQLEKSRLLSDRFSAERPKGSFSTLEIQRTEQGDSAMYLCASSLGMAQYFGPGTRLTVT.

The chain combines TRBV27 with TRBJ1-5; 9 bases are a match to TRBD1. The CDR3 runs 16 residues. CDR1 MNHEY and CDR2 SMNVEV come from the germline V gene (reference sequence). Trimming took 8 bases from V and 6 from J; bases not matched to a gene: 14. The CDR3 DNA is TGTGCCAGCGGACGGAGACAACAGGGGGCCGGTCAGCCCCAGCATTTT. The encoded protein is CASGRRQQGAGQPQHF.

The chain combines TRBV7-7 with TRBJ2-5; D is uncertain. The CDR3 covers 13 residues. Trimming removed 9 bases at V and 2 bases at J, with 13 bases between. Germline values: CDR1 SSHAT, CDR2 FNYEAQ (reference sequence). The CDR3 nucleotides read TGTGCCAGTAAGTCGCAGTCACAAGAGACCCAGTACTTC. It specifies CASKSQSQETQYF.

V and J are TRBV9 and TRBJ1-5; D remains ambiguous. The germline V gene has CDR1 SGDLS and CDR2 YYNGEE. The CDR3 is 14 amino acids. The V end was cut by 0 bases, the J end by 1 base, with 5 bases between. The CDR3 DNA reads as TGTGCCAGCAGCGTAGGAGGCAGCAATCAGCCCCAGCATTTT. This codes for CASSVGGSNQPQHF.

V usage is TRBV7-9 and J usage is TRBJ1-3; a possible D gene is TRBD1 (5 bases). The CDR3 totals 12 residues. Trimming removed 5 bases from V and 5 bases from J, with 7 bases in between. Germline V gene data show CDR1 as SEHNR and CDR2 as FQNEAQ (reference sequence). The CDR3 nucleotides read TGTGCCAGCAGCCCGGACAGAAACACCATATATTTT. Its translation: CASSPDRNTIYF. Looking up the rest from reference TRBV7-9 and TRBJ1-3 gives the full variable domain: DTGVSQNPRHKITKRGQNVTFRCDPISEHNRLYWYRQTLGQGPEFLTYFQNEAQLEKSRLLSDRFSAERPKGSFSTLEIQRTEQGDSAMYLCASSPDRNTIYFGEGSWLTVV.

V and J are TRBV27 and TRBJ2-2; TRBD2 might be the D (6 bases). This CDR3 is built from 17 residues. Germline V CDR1 and CDR2: MNHEY, SMNVEV (reference sequence). The germline V and J ends were trimmed by 3 bases and 8 bases, with 22 bases remaining between them. The CDR3 coding sequence is TGTGCCAGCAGTTTGGGACCCCGGGACTCCTATTGGGGGGAGCTGTTTTTT. It is translated as CASSLGPRDSYWGELFF.

Here the CDR3 reads CASSTRTPEAEAFF. DNA of the CDR3: TGTGCCAGCAGTACACGGACACCCGAGGCTGAAGCTTTCTTT. The chain links TRBV28 to TRBJ1-1; a possible D gene is TRBD1 (5 bases). V gave up 5 bases and J gave up 6 bases, with 16 bases separating them. The CDR3 loop spans 14 amino acids. Germline V gene data show CDR1 as MDHEN and CDR2 as SYDVKM.

This chain links TRBV29-1 with TRBJ2-3; D is ambiguous. This CDR3 is 15 amino acids long. Per the germline V gene, CDR1 is SQVTM and CDR2 is ANQGSEA. Trimming removed 4 bases from V and 2 bases from J, with 16 bases in between. In nucleotides, the CDR3 is TGCAGCGTTGTCACCCGTCCCGCGTCCACAGATACGCAGTATTTT. It yields the protein CSVVTRPASTDTQYF.